This T cell receptor beta chain was sequenced during a study of control samples from healthy donors and cancer patients. Trimming shortened V by 4 bases and J by 2 bases, and 14 bases separated the two germline ends. CDR3 length: 15 amino acids. Germline CDR1 is PRHDT and CDR2 is FYEKMQ (reference sequence). This table comes from immunoSEQ multiplex PCR, and its TCRdb copy is limited to in-frame clones, with some not included. The data show 150,000 or so clones, 90% to 95% seen once. Sequences were obtained from blood. The chain employs TRBV13 and TRBJ1-2; D uncertain. The TCR comes from a man aged 40-50 years in good health. The DNA for the CDR3 is TGTGCCAGCAGCTCAAGCAACCCGGGCAACTATGGCTACACCTTC. Protein product: CASSSSNPGNYGYTF.